This TCR beta chain was observed in a study of response to subunit inactivated influenza vaccine. The V gene's germline CDR1 is MGHDK and CDR2 SYGVNS. Trimming took 1 base from V and 1 from J, leaving 8 bases between them. The CDR3 has 16 residues. This clonotype was picked up a small number of times. TCRdb reanalysed the RT-PCR reads using MiXCR and keeps one entry per CDR3 protein. Of 650,000 to 800,000 distinct CDR3 sequences listed, approximately 14% are singletons. The specimen comprised PBMCs from blood, sampled roughly 2 weeks before vaccination. The J gene is TRBJ2-6, the V gene TRBV25-1; D is ambiguous. The sequence was obtained from a man in his fifties who received an inactivated influenza vaccine. The CDR3 bases are TGTGCCAGCAGTGAATTTGGACCTTCTGGGGCCAACGTCCTGACTTTC. This codes for CASSEFGPSGANVLTF.